This TCR beta chain was documented in a study of cytomegalovirus exposure and HLA in healthy donors. In its sample, this clone was seen a few times. Its antigen is still unknown. Notes on the study in general: Presence/absence analyses treated sequencing depth as roughly uniform across donors. Earlier results showed most TCR beta V segments being productive about 87% or about 30% of the time. Later on, an analysis tied 15,000 to 20,000 TCR beta sequences to HLA alleles at 0.05 false discovery rate.

PCR used 60 Vbeta primers and 13 Jbeta primers. Produced via immunoSEQ multiplex PCR; TCRdb's table is partial and in-frame only. Seen here are approximately 53,000 clones, approximately 77% observed once, and the top ten hold 9% to 9.5%. Germline CDR1 and CDR2: SQVTM and ANQGSEA. V lost 6 bases and J lost 6, with 10 bases in between. The CDR3 length is 11 residues. The receptor was isolated from a woman between 45 and 60 years old in good health and CMV-seronegative. The sequencing sample was made of PBMCs. The chain recombines TRBV29-1 with TRBJ2-3, with D unresolved. CDR3 coding DNA: TGCAGCGTCCTTGTCTTGGATACGCAGTATTTT. This encodes CSVLVLDTQYF.